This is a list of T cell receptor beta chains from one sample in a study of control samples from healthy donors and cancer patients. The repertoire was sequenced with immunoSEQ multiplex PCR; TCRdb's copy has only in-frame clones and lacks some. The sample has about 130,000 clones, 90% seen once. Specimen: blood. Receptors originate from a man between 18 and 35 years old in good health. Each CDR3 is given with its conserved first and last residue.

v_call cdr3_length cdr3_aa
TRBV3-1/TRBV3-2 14 CASSHSTGGYEQFF
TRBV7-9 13 CASSGTPQETQYF
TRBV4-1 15 CASSKDRFSYNEQFF
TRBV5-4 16 CASSSNRGGSYNEQFF
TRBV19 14 CASSPGQGEETQYF
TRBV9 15 CASSVAGVGTDTQYF
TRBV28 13 CASRSDRDYEQYF
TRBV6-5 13 CASSPGTSYGYTF
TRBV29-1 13 CSVASTLGGKLFF
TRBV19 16 CASSPGLAGDKETQYF
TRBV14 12 CASSHSASPAFF
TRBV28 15 CASSPPTVLQETQYF
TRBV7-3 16 CASSLQGGNSNYGYTF
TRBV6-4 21 CASSDSGVKPGLAGEPDTQYF
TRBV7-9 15 CASSLAVQGSTEAFF
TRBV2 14 CASTESENTGELFF
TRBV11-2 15 CASSLGDSSTDTQYF
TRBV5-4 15 CASSLGGGPTGELFF
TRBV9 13 CASSVVWWSEAFF
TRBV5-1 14 CASSVTGLGETQYF
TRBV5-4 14 CASSPQVAYNEQFF
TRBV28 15 CASTRVGGRTEKLFF
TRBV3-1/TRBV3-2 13 CASSPGLKETQYF
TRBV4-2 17 CASSQAISGDLPYEQYF
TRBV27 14 CASSSWGEGHEQFF